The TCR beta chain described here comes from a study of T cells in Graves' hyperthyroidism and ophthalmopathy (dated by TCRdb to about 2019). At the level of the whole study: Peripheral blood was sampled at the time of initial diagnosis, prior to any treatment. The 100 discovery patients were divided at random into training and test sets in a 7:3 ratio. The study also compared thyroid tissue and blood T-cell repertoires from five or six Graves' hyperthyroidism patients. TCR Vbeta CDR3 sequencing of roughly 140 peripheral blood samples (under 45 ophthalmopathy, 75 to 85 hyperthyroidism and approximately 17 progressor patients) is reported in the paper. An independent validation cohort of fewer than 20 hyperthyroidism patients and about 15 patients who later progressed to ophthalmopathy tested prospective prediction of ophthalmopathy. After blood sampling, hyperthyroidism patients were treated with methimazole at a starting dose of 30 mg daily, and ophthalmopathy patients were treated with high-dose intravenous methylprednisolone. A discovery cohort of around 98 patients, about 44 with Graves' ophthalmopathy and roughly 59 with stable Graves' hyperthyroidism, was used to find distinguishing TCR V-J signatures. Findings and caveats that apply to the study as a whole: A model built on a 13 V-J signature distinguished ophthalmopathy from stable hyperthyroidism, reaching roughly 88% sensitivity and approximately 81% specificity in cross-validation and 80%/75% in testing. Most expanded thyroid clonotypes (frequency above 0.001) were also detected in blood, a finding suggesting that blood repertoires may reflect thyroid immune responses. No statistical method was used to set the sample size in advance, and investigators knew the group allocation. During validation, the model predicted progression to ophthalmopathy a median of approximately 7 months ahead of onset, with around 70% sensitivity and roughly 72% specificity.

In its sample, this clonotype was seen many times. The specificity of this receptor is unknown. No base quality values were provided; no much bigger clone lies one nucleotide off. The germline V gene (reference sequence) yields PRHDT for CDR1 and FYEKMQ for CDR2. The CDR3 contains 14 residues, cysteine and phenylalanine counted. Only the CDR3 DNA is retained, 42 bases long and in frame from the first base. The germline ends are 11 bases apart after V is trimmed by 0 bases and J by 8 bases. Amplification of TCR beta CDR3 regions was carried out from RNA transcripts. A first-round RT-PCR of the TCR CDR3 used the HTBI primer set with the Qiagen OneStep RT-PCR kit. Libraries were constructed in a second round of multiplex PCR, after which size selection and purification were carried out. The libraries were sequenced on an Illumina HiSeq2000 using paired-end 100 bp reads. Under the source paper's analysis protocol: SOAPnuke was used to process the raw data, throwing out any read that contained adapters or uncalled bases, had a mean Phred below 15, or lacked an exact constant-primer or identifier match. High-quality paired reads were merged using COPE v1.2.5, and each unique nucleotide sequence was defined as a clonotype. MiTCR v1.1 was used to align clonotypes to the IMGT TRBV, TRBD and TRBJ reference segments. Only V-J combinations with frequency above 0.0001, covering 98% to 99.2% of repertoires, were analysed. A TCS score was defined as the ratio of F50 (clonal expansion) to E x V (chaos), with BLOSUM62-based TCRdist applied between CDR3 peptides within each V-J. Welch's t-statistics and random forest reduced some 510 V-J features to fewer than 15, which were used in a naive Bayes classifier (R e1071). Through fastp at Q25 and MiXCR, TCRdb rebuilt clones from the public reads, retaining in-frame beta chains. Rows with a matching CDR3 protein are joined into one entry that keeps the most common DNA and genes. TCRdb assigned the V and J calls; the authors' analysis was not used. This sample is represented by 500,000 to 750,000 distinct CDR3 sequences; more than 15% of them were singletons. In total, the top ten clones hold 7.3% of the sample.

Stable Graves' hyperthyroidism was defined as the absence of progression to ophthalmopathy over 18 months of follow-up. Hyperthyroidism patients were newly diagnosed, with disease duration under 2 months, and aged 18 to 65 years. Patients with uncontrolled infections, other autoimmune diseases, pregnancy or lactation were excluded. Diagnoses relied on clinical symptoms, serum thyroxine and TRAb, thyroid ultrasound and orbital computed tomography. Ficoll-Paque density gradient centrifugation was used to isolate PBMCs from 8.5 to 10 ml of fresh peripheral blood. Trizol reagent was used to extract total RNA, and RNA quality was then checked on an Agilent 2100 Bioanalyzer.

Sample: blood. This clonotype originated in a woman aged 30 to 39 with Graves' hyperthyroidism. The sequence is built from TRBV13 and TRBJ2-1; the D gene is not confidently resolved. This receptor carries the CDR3 CASSLGQIVDEQFF. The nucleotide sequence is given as TGTGCCAGCAGCTTAGGCCAAATCGTGGATGAGCAGTTCTTC.